The 29 T cell receptor beta chains in this list originate from one sample, sequenced in a study of T cells in Graves' hyperthyroidism and ophthalmopathy. The source material, RNA transcripts, was used to amplify TCR beta CDR3 regions. The HTBI set primed first-round TCR CDR3 RT-PCR. TCRdb fed the multiplex PCR reads into MiXCR, producing one record per CDR3 protein. The data show about 640,000 distinct CDR3 sequences, more than 20% seen once. The sequenced sample was blood. The receptors derive from a man aged 25 to 40 with Graves' ophthalmopathy.

This clonotype was picked up many times. The chain links TRBV7-8 to TRBJ2-1, with D unresolved. There are 13 residues in the CDR3. Germline V gives CDR1 SGHVS, CDR2 FQNEAQ. Trimming took off 4 bases at V and 5 bases at J, with 9 bases between the two ends. Here the CDR3 reads CASSWGTNNEQFF. The CDR3 DNA follows: TGTGCCAGCAGCTGGGGTACCAACAATGAGCAGTTCTTC.

The chain couples TRBV28 to TRBJ2-5, with D uncertain. Germline values: CDR1 MDHEN, CDR2 SYDVKM. Trimming took off 5 bases at V and 5 bases at J, with 15 bases between the two ends. The CDR3 totals 14 residues. The CDR3 DNA reads as TGTGCCAGCAGTGAAAAAAGGTTTCGGGAGACCCAGTACTTC. It codes for CASSEKRFRETQYF. Full variable domain (missing parts from reference TRBV28 and TRBJ2-5): DVKVTQSSRYLVKRTGEKVFLECVQDMDHENMFWYRQDPGLGLRLIYFSYDVKMKEKGDIPEGYSVSREKKERFSLILESASTNQTSMYLCASSEKRFRETQYFGPGTRLLVL.

V gene TRBV4-1 combines with J gene TRBJ2-7, with TRBD2 matching over 12 bases. Trimming cost V 2 bases and J 4 bases; bases outside gene matches: 3. The germline V gene encodes CDR1 MGHRA and CDR2 YSYEKL. This CDR3 has 15 amino acids. The CDR3 bases are TGCGCCAGCAGCCAAAGACTAGCGGGAGAGTACGAGCAGTACTTC. It codes for CASSQRLAGEYEQYF.

The chain recombines TRBV5-8 with TRBJ1-5, with D hard to call. Germline V gene lookup returns CDR1 SGHTS and CDR2 YDEGEE. V was cut by 4 bases and J by 10 bases, with 6 bases left in between. The CDR3 totals 10 residues. The chain's CDR3 is CASSPTPQHF. The CDR3 DNA is TGTGCCAGCAGCCCTACCCCCCAGCATTTT.

This clonotype was found a few times. The rearrangement joins TRBV7-2 to TRBJ2-7; D is perhaps TRBD2 (6 bases). This CDR3 region has 16 residues. Germline V gene sequence: CDR1 SGHTA, CDR2 FQGNSA. Trimming took off 1 base at V and 2 bases at J, with 15 bases between the two ends. CDR3 bases: TGTGCCAGCAGCTTAGGGGGCGGGACTCTTCCCTACGAGCAGTACTTC. Protein product: CASSLGGGTLPYEQYF.

This clonotype came up many times. The rearrangement uses TRBV7-2 and TRBJ1-5, with TRBD1 matching 8 bases. The ends lost 5 bases at V and 1 base at J; junction bases unmatched: 7. Germline lookup yields CDR1 SGHTA and CDR2 FQGNSA. The CDR3 loop spans 16 amino acids. The CDR3 loop is CASSIQGGMSNQPQHF. As DNA, the CDR3 is TGTGCCAGCAGCATACAGGGGGGCATGAGCAATCAGCCCCAGCATTTT.

Many counts were recorded for this clonotype. CDR3 region: CASSLGFSEEQETQYF. CDR3 in DNA: TGTGCCAGCAGCTTAGGGTTTTCAGAAGAACAAGAGACCCAGTACTTC. The rearrangement uses TRBV11-2 and TRBJ2-5; D unresolved. Germline V gives CDR1 SGHAT, CDR2 FQNNGV. V was pared by 1 base and J by 2 bases, with 14 bases between. The CDR3 covers 16 residues.

This rearrangement joins TRBV2 to TRBJ1-1; 7 bases are shared with TRBD1. V was pared by 3 bases and J by 3 bases, with 4 bases of the junction left unmatched. This CDR3 contains 14 residues. Germline-derived CDR1 and CDR2 are SNHLY and FYNNEI. The CDR3 DNA reads TGTGCCAGCAGTGACGCTACAGGGGACACTGAAGCTTTCTTT. This codes for CASSDATGDTEAFF.

This chain connects TRBV28 to TRBJ2-7; possibly TRBD1 or TRBD2 for D (5 bases each). Trimming took 5 bases from V and 5 from J, leaving 16 bases between them. The CDR3 has 14 residues. Germline CDR1 is MDHEN and CDR2 is SYDVKM. This CDR3 is CASSIRLGTDEQYF. The CDR3 DNA sequence: TGTGCCAGCAGTATAAGACTGGGGACGGACGAGCAGTACTTC.

The table lists this clonotype with a few counts. This chain joins TRBV24-1 and TRBJ2-1; 12 nucleotides match TRBD2. V lost 3 bases and J lost 8; bases outside the gene matches: 4. The CDR3 runs 15 residues. Germline-derived CDR1 and CDR2 are KGHDR and SFDVKD. CDR3: CATSDPSGRVDEQFF. DNA for the CDR3: TGTGCCACCAGTGATCCTAGCGGGAGGGTAGATGAGCAGTTCTTC.

Of note for this clonotype: One base away lies a much larger clone, so this may be a sequencing read error. The CDR3 does not close with the conserved phenylalanine or tryptophan, likely indicating a read error. This chain uses TRBV7-2 with TRBJ1-5; 8 bases fit TRBD1. Per germline, CDR1 SGHTA and CDR2 FQGNSA. CDR3 size: 14 residues. Trimming removed 3 bases from V and 5 bases from J; junction bases left unmatched: 3. The CDR3 sequence: CASSLTGVDQPQHS. In nucleotides, the CDR3 is TGTGCCAGCAGCTTGACAGGGGTAGATCAGCCCCAGCATTCT.

This clonotype has only a few counts. The chain employs TRBV28 and TRBJ2-4; TRBD1 or TRBD2 may be the D gene (6 bases each). Deletions cut 10 bases from V and 1 base from J, with 17 bases between. Germline lookup yields CDR1 MDHEN and CDR2 SYDVKM. This CDR3 is built from 15 residues. CDR3 loop: CATHSSGGAKNIQYF. The CDR3, as DNA: TGTGCCACCCATTCCTCCGGGGGCGCCAAAAACATTCAGTACTTC.

This chain uses TRBV20-1 with TRBJ2-7; 10 bases map to TRBD2. Germline trimming cut 5 bases from V and 5 bases from J; bases unmatched to any gene: 15. The CDR3 is 16 residues long. Germline CDR1 is DFQATT and CDR2 is SNEGSKA (reference sequence). The CDR3 sequence is CSAWGVGLADGDEQYF. CDR3 coding DNA: TGCAGTGCTTGGGGGGTTGGACTAGCGGATGGGGACGAGCAGTACTTC.

This clonotype was counted many times. The rearrangement uses TRBV15 and TRBJ2-5, with 8 bases that match TRBD2. Germline V gene sequence: CDR1 LNHNV, CDR2 YYDKDF (reference sequence). The CDR3 is 14 residues long. J was trimmed by 6 bases and V by 1 base; bases with no gene match: 4. The CDR3 DNA reads TGTGCCACCAGCAGAGGCGGGAGGATTAAGACCCAGTACTTC. Protein: CATSRGGRIKTQYF.

The J gene is TRBJ2-1, the V gene TRBV24-1; 8 bases match TRBD2. CDR3 length: 11 amino acids. Germline assignment: CDR1 KGHDR and CDR2 SFDVKD. V was clipped by 9 bases and J by 9 bases; unmatched bases: 3. The CDR3, as DNA: TGTGCCACCGGTGCGGGAGGTGAGCAGTTCTTC. Translation: CATGAGGEQFF.

The sample holds many counts of this clonotype. This CDR3 is CAWISGLAGGSYNEQFF. CDR3 bases: TGTGCCTGGATCTCGGGACTAGCGGGAGGCTCCTACAATGAGCAGTTCTTC. The chain joins TRBV30 to TRBJ2-1; 15 bases map to TRBD2. The germline CDR1 and CDR2 sequences are GTSNPN and SVGIG (reference sequence). V shed 4 bases and J 0 bases; nucleotides not matched to a gene: 4. CDR3 length equals 17 residues.

The chain couples TRBV29-1 to TRBJ2-1, with 10 bases fitting TRBD2. Losses at the gene ends were 4 bases for V and 6 bases for J; bases not matched to a gene: 9. The CDR3 contains 15 residues. The germline V gene encodes CDR1 SQVTM and CDR2 ANQGSEA. CDR3 residues: CSVGSLAGVRNEQFF. The CDR3 nucleotides are TGCAGCGTTGGATCGCTAGCGGGAGTGCGCAATGAGCAGTTCTTC.

The V gene is TRBV7-9, the J gene TRBJ2-6, with no clear D. The CDR3 spans 15 residues. In germline, CDR1 is SEHNR, CDR2 FQNEAQ (reference sequence). V gave up 5 bases and J gave up 1 base, with 9 bases separating them. The CDR3 is CASSRMGSGANVLTF. Here the CDR3 DNA reads TGTGCCAGCAGCAGGATGGGGTCTGGGGCCAACGTCCTGACTTTC. The full variable domain, completed using reference TRBV7-9 and TRBJ2-6, is DTGVSQNPRHKITKRGQNVTFRCDPISEHNRLYWYRQTLGQGPEFLTYFQNEAQLEKSRLLSDRFSAERPKGSFSTLEIQRTEQGDSAMYLCASSRMGSGANVLTFGAGSRLTVL.

There are a few counts of this clonotype. The rearrangement uses TRBV7-3 and TRBJ2-1; 12 bases line up with TRBD2. Losses at the gene ends were 2 bases for V and 5 bases for J; bases not matched to a gene: 10. This CDR3 has 18 residues. From germline, CDR1 is SGHTA and CDR2 FQGTGA. CDR3 amino acids: CASSLSVTSGSRDNEQFF. CDR3 nucleotides: TGTGCCAGCAGCTTATCGGTGACTAGCGGGAGTAGGGACAATGAGCAGTTCTTC. Complete variable domain (other parts from reference TRBV7-3 and TRBJ2-1): GAGVSQTPSNKVTEKGKYVELRCDPISGHTALYWYRQSLGQGPEFLIYFQGTGAADDSGLPNDRFFAVRPEGSVSTLKIQRTERGDSAVYLCASSLSVTSGSRDNEQFFGPGTRLTVL.

The sample holds a few counts of this clonotype. J is TRBJ2-7 and V is TRBV28, with 10 positions matching TRBD1. The ends lost 6 bases at V and 0 bases at J; junction bases unmatched: 2. Per the germline V gene, CDR1 is MDHEN and CDR2 is SYDVKM. The CDR3 is 14 residues long. CDR3 region: CASRRTGGSYEQYF. CDR3 DNA: TGTGCCAGCAGGCGGACAGGGGGCTCCTACGAGCAGTACTTC.

This clonotype was observed a handful of times. The chain is built from TRBV14 and TRBJ2-3; no clear D. Germline assignment: CDR1 SGHDN and CDR2 FVKESK. The CDR3 contains 13 residues. V gave up 3 bases and J gave up 2 bases, with 6 bases separating them. The CDR3 region is CASSQRFTDTQYF. CDR3 coding DNA: TGTGCCAGCAGCCAGAGATTCACAGATACGCAGTATTTT.

A remark on this clonotype: It may be a read error: a sequence one base away is much more abundant. This sequence joins TRBV2 and TRBJ2-7, with 10 bases aligning to TRBD2. Looked up from germline, CDR1 is SNHLY and CDR2 is FYNNEI. J lost 5 bases, V lost 6 bases, and 10 bases had no gene match. The CDR3 spans 15 residues. The CDR3 sequence is CASRPAGGPGNEQYF. CDR3 sequence (DNA): TGTGCCAGCAGGCCAGCGGGAGGGCCCGGGAACGAGCAGTACTTC.

This clonotype appeared a single time. This rearrangement joins TRBV2 to TRBJ2-7; 10 nucleotides align to TRBD2. Germline V gene lookup returns CDR1 SNHLY and CDR2 FYNNEI. The junction had 4 bases not matched to a gene; V was cut back by 0 bases and J by 2 bases. The CDR3 loop spans 16 amino acids. In DNA, the CDR3 is TGTGCCAGCAGTGAAGCTAGCGGGAGGCGGCCCTACGAGCAGTACTTC. Translating gives CASSEASGRRPYEQYF.

The V and J genes are TRBV27 and TRBJ2-7; D might be TRBD1 (5 bases). Germline values: CDR1 MNHEY, CDR2 SMNVEV (reference sequence). The CDR3 is made up of 14 amino acids. V lost 5 bases and J lost 5, with 16 bases in between. The CDR3 sequence: CASSVQGTEHEQYF. The CDR3 bases are TGTGCCAGCAGTGTTCAGGGAACTGAGCACGAGCAGTACTTC.

The rearrangement uses TRBV4-3 and TRBJ2-1; 8 positions agree with TRBD1. V was clipped by 3 bases and J by 8 bases; unmatched bases: 12. The CDR3 has 16 amino acids. The germline CDR1 and CDR2 sequences are LGHNA and YSLEER. The CDR3 sequence: CASSHADRGTWDEQFF. The CDR3, as DNA: TGCGCCAGCAGCCATGCCGACAGGGGAACATGGGATGAGCAGTTCTTC.

This clonotype was counted many times. V usage is TRBV12-3 or TRBV12-4 and J usage is TRBJ2-5, with 7 bases aligning to TRBD1. After removal of 6 bases from V and 5 bases from J, the junction contained 6 bases not matched to a gene. The CDR3 is made up of 13 amino acids. DNA for the CDR3: TGTGCCAGCAGAAGAACAGGGGCCGAGACCCAGTACTTC. Its translation: CASRRTGAETQYF.

The rearrangement joins TRBV6-5 to TRBJ2-2; D is unresolved. V lost 1 base and J lost 4, with 13 bases in between. The CDR3 has 16 residues. Germline V CDR1 and CDR2: MNHEY, SVGAGI. The CDR3 nucleotides are TGTGCCAGCAGTTACTACCGTTACAGCTCCACCGGGGAGCTGTTTTTT. It is translated as CASSYYRYSSTGELFF.

This chain links TRBV5-1 with TRBJ2-5; 8 bases agree with TRBD2. V trimming: 2 bases; J trimming: 3 bases; junction bases outside the gene matches: 12. Germline assignment: CDR1 SGHRS and CDR2 YFSETQ. The CDR3 has 17 residues. The CDR3 sequence: CASSLGYATSEKETQYF. In DNA form, the CDR3 reads TGCGCCAGCAGCTTAGGTTATGCGACTAGCGAGAAAGAGACCCAGTACTTC. The full variable domain, with the rest looked up from reference TRBV5-1 and TRBJ2-5, is KAGVTQTPRYLIKTRGQQVTLSCSPISGHRSVSWYQQTPGQGLQFLFEYFSETQRNKGNFPGRFSGRQFSNSRSEMNVSTLELGDSALYLCASSLGYATSEKETQYFGPGTRLLVL.

At least ten counts were recorded for this clonotype. The chain recombines TRBV11-1 with TRBJ1-1; tentative D call: TRBD1 (5 bases). The length of the CDR3 is 15 residues. Germline assignment: CDR1 SGHAT and CDR2 FQDESV (reference sequence). Between the trimmed V and J ends, which lost 8 bases and 2 bases, there was a span of 18 bases. The CDR3 region is CASRHKTDPNTEAFF. The DNA for the CDR3 is TGTGCCAGCCGACATAAGACAGACCCAAACACTGAAGCTTTCTTT.